This T cell receptor (beta chain) was captured in a study of T cell clones after liver transplantation. For the study at large: Blood was drawn pre-transplant, before withdrawal, and after full or failed withdrawal.

The repertoire was sequenced with immunoSEQ multiplex PCR; TCRdb's copy has only in-frame clones and lacks some. This sample has tens of thousands of clones, with 60% to 75% found just once. This clone has a handful of counts. Germline V CDR1 and CDR2: LNHDA, SQIVND (reference sequence). J gave up 3 bases and V 1 base, and 4 bases lay outside the gene matches. This CDR3 is 15 amino acids long. This TCR was sampled from a human patient who received a liver transplant. The graft donor may have contributed some T cells. J is TRBJ1-2 and V is TRBV19; TRBD1 matches at 8 bases. The sample in question was CD4+ T cells from blood, obtained at the 22-month timepoint. The CDR3 sequence is CASSIVSGGDYGYTF. Here the CDR3 DNA reads TGTGCCAGTAGTATAGTGTCAGGGGGCGACTATGGCTACACCTTC.